The TCR beta chain under discussion was sequenced for a study of T cell responses to AZD1222 COVID-19 vaccine. Study information: The analysis combined second doses at about 4 or about 12 weeks.

The repertoire was sequenced with immunoSEQ multiplex PCR; TCRdb's copy has only in-frame clones and lacks some. The sample shows 170,000 or so clones, just under 95% of them seen only once. This receptor was taken from an adult in good health. This specimen consisted of peripheral blood, obtained on day 0 of AZD1222 vaccination.

The CDR3 spells CASSIQGATNEKLFF. The CDR3 DNA sequence: TGTGCCAGCAGTATACAGGGCGCAACTAATGAAAAACTGTTTTTT. The V and J genes are TRBV6-6 and TRBJ1-4; D may be TRBD1 (6 bases). Germline-derived CDR1 and CDR2 are MNHNY and SVGAGI (reference sequence). Trimming took 5 bases from V and 0 from J, leaving 10 bases between them. The CDR3 covers 15 residues.